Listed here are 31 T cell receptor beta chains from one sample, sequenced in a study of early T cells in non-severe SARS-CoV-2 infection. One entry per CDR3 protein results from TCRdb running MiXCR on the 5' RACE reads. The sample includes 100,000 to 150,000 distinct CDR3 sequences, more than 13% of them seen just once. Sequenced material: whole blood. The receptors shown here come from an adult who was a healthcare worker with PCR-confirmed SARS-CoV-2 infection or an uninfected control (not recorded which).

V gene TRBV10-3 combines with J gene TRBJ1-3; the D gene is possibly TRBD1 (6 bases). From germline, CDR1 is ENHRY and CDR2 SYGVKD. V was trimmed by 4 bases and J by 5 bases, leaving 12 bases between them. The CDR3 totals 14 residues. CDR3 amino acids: CAISARDTRNTIYF. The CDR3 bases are TGTGCCATCAGTGCTCGGGACACCCGAAACACCATATATTTT.

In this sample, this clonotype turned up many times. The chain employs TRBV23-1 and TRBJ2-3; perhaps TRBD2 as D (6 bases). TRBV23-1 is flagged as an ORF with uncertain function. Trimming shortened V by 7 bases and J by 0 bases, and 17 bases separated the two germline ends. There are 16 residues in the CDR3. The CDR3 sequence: CASNPLAETSTDTQYF. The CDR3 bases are TGCGCCAGCAACCCATTAGCGGAAACTAGCACAGATACGCAGTATTTT.

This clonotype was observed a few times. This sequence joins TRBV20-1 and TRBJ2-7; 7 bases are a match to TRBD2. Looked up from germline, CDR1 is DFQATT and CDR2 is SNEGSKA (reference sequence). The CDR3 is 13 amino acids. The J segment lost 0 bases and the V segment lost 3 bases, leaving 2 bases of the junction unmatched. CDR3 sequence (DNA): TGCAGTGCTAGGGGGGGGTTCTCCTACGAGCAGTACTTC. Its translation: CSARGGFSYEQYF.

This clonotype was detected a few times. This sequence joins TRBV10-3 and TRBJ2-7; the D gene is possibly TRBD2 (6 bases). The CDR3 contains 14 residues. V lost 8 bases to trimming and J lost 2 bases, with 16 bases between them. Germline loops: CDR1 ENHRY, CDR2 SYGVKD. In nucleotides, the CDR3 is TGTGCCATCGGTCGCGGGGACGGCGCCTACGAGCAGTACTTC. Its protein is CAIGRGDGAYEQYF.

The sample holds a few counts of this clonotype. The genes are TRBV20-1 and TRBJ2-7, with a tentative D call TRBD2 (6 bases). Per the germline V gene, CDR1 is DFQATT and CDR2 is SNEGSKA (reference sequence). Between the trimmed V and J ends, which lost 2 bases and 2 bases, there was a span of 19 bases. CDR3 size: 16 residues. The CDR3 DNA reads TGCAGTGCTAGACCCTTTCGGAGGGAAGTCGCCTACGAGCAGTACTTC. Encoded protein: CSARPFRREVAYEQYF.

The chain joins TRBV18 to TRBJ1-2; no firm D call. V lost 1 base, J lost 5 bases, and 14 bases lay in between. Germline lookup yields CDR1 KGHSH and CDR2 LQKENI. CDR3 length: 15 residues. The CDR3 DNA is TGTGCCAGCTCACCACTACCACCCGATGGGTATGGCTACACCTTC. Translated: CASSPLPPDGYGYTF.

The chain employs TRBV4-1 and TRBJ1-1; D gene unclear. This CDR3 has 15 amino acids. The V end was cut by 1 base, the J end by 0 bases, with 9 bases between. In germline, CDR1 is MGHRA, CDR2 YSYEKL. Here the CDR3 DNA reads TGCGCCAGCAGCCAAGGGTTAGCCGTGAACACTGAAGCTTTCTTT. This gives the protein CASSQGLAVNTEAFF.

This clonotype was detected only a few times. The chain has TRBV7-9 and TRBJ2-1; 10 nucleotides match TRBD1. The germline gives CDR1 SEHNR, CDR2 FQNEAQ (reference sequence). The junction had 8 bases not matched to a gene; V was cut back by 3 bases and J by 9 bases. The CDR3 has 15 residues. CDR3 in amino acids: CASSFDRGPLLEQFF. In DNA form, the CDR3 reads TGTGCCAGCAGCTTCGACAGGGGGCCACTACTTGAGCAGTTCTTC.

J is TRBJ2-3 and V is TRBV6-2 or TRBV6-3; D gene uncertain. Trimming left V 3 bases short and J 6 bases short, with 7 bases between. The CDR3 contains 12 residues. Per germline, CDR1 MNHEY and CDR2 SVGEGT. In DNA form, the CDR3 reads TGTGCCAGCAGTTATGTCAGGGATACGCAGTATTTT. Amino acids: CASSYVRDTQYF.

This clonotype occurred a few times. The CDR3 loop reads CASRTHPGQGYNEQFF. As DNA, the CDR3 is TGTGCCAGCAGAACTCATCCGGGACAGGGGTACAATGAGCAGTTCTTC. The J gene is TRBJ2-1, the V gene TRBV7-8, with 10 nucleotides matching TRBD1. V lost 6 bases and J lost 4; bases outside the gene matches: 9. Germline values: CDR1 SGHVS, CDR2 FQNEAQ. The CDR3 consists of 16 residues.

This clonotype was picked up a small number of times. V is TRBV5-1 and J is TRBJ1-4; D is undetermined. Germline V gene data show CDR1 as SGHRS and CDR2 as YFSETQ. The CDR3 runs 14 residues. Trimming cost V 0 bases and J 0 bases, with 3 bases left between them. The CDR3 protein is CASSLASTNEKLFF. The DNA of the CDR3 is TGCGCCAGCAGCTTGGCCTCAACTAATGAAAAACTGTTTTTT.

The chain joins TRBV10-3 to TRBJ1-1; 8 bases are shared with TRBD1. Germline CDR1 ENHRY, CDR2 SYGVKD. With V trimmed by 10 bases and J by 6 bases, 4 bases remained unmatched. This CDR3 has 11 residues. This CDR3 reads CATGTGAEAFF. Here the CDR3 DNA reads TGTGCCACGGGGACAGGCGCTGAAGCTTTCTTT.

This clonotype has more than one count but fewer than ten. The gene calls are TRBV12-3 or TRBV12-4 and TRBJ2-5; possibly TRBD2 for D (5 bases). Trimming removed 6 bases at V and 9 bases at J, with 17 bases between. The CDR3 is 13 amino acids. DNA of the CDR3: TGTGCCAGCAGAACCCAAGCGGATCGACCCCAGTACTTC. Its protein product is CASRTQADRPQYF.

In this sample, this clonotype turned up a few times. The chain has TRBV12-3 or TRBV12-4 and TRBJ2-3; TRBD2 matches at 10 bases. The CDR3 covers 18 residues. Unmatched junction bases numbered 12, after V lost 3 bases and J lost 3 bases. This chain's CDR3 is CASSFKETSGAETDTQYF. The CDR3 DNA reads TGTGCCAGCAGTTTCAAGGAAACTAGCGGGGCAGAAACAGATACGCAGTATTTT.

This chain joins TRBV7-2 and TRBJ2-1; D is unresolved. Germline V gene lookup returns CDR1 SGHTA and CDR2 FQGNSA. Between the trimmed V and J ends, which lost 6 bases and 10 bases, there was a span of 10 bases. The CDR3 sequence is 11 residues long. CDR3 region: CASRFGGEQFF. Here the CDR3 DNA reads TGTGCCAGCAGGTTCGGCGGAGAGCAGTTCTTC.

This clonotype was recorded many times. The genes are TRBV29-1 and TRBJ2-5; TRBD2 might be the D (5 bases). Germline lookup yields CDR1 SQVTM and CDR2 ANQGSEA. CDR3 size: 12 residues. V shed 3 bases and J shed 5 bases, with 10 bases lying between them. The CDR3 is CSVEGAGETQYF. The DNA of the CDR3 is TGCAGCGTTGAGGGAGCCGGGGAGACCCAGTACTTC.

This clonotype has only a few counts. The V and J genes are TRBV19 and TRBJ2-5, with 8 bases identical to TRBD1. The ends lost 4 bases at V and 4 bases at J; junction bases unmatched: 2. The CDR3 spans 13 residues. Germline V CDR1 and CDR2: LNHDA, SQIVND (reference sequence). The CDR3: CASSTDRGETQYF. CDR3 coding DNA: TGTGCCAGTAGTACCGACAGGGGAGAGACCCAGTACTTC.

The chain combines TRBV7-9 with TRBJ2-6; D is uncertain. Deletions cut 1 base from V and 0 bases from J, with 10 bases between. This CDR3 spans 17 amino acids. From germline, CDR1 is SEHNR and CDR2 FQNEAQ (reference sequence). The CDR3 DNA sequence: TGTGCCAGCAGCTTAGGCCGTAGGAGCTCTGGGGCCAACGTCCTGACTTTC. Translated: CASSLGRRSSGANVLTF.

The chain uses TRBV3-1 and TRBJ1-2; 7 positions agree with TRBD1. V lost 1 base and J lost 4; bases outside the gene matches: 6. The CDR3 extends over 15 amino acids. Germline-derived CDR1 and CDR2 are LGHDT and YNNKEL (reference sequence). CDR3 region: CASSQVKGQPYGYTF. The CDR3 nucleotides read TGTGCCAGCAGCCAAGTAAAGGGACAGCCCTATGGCTACACCTTC.

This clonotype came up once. The CDR3 loop is CASSYAQMGAAGELFF. CDR3 DNA sequence: TGTGCCAGCAGTTACGCTCAAATGGGGGCAGCCGGGGAGCTGTTTTTT. This chain connects TRBV6-5 to TRBJ2-2, with a possible D match to TRBD1 (6 bases). The ends were cut back, 2 bases at V and 6 bases at J, with 16 bases in the middle. CDR3 length equals 16 residues. Germline assignment: CDR1 MNHEY and CDR2 SVGAGI.

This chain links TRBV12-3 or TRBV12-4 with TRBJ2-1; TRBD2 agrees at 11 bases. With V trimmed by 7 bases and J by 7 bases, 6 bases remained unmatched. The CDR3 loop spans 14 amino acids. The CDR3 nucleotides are TGTGCCAGCACTCTAGCGGGGGGATTGAATGAGCAGTTCTTC. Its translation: CASTLAGGLNEQFF.

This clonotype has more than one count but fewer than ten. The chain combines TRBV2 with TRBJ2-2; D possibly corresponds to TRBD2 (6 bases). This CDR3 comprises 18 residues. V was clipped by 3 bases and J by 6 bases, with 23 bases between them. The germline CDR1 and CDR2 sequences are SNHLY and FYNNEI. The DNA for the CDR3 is TGTGCCAGCAGTGATTTTGCGGGACCCGGGAATAAAGCCGGGGAGCTGTTTTTT. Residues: CASSDFAGPGNKAGELFF.

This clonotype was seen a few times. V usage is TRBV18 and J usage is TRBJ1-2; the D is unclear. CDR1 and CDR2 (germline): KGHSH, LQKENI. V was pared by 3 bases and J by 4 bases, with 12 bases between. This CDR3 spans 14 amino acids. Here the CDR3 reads CASSPRDLSYGYTF. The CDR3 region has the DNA TGTGCCAGCTCACCGAGGGATCTTAGCTATGGCTACACCTTC.

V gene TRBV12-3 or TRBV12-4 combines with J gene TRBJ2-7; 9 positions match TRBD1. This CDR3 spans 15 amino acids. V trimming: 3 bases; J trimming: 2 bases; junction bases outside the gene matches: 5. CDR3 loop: CASSFAGTGTYEQYF. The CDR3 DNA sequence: TGTGCCAGCAGTTTCGCCGGGACAGGGACCTACGAGCAGTACTTC.

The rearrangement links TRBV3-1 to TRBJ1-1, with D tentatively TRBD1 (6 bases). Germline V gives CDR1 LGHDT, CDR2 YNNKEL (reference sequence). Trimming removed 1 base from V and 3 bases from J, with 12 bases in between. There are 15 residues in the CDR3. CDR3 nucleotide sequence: TGTGCCAGCAGCCAAGCACAGGGCGGTGACACTGAAGCTTTCTTT. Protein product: CASSQAQGGDTEAFF. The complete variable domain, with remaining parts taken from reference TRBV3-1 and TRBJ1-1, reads DTAVSQTPKYLVTQMGNDKSIKCEQNLGHDTMYWYKQDSKKFLKIMFSYNNKELIINETVPNRFSPKSPDKAHLNLHINSLELGDSAVYFCASSQAQGGDTEAFFGQGTRLTVV.

The CDR3 nucleotides are TGTGCCAGCAGCTTACCAGACAGGAATCAAGAGACCCAGTACTTC. Its protein is CASSLPDRNQETQYF. This rearrangement joins TRBV7-9 to TRBJ2-5, with D tentatively TRBD1 (6 bases). Germline V lookup: CDR1 SEHNR, CDR2 FQNEAQ (reference sequence). This CDR3 spans 15 amino acids. V was clipped by 2 bases and J by 2 bases, with 12 bases between them. Full variable domain (rest looked up from reference TRBV7-9 and TRBJ2-5): DTGVSQNPRHKITKRGQNVTFRCDPISEHNRLYWYRQTLGQGPEFLTYFQNEAQLEKSRLLSDRFSAERPKGSFSTLEIQRTEQGDSAMYLCASSLPDRNQETQYFGPGTRLLVL.

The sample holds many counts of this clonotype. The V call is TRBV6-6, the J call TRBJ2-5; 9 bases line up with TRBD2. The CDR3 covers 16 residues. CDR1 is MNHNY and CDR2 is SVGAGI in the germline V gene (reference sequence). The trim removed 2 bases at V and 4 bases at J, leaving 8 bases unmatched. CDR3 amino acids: CASSYRRGGEGETQYF. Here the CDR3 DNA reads TGTGCCAGCAGTTACCGGCGCGGGGGGGAGGGAGAGACCCAGTACTTC.

The CDR3 bases are TGCGCCAGCAGCGGTGCAGGCGGCATGGATACGCAGTATTTT. Translation gives CASSGAGGMDTQYF. The chain is built from TRBV5-1 and TRBJ2-3; D call uncertain. Germline lookup yields CDR1 SGHRS and CDR2 YFSETQ. This CDR3 is built from 14 residues. V lost 4 bases to trimming and J lost 6 bases, with 15 bases between them.

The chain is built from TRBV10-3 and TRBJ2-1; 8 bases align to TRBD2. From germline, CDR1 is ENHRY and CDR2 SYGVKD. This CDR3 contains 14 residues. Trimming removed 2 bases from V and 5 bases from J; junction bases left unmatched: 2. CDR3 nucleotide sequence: TGTGCCATCAGTGAGGTAGCGGGGCACAATGAGCAGTTCTTC. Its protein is CAISEVAGHNEQFF.

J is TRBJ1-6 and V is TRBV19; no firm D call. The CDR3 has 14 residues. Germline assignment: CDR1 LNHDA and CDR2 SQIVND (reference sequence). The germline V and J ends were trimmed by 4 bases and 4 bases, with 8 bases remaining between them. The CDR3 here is CASSTGLYNSPLHF. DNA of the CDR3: TGTGCCAGTAGTACCGGCCTATATAATTCACCCCTCCACTTT.

Here the CDR3 DNA reads TGCGCCAGCAGCCCCTCTCCGTGGGCGGGGGAAGAGACCCAGTACTTC. Translated: CASSPSPWAGEETQYF. The rearrangement uses TRBV4-1 and TRBJ2-5; 7 bases are a match to TRBD2. CDR3 length: 16 residues. CDR1 MGHRA and CDR2 YSYEKL come from the germline V gene. Unmatched junction bases numbered 11, after V lost 4 bases and J lost 3 bases.